This T cell receptor beta chain emerged from a study of glioma-infiltrating T cells after dendritic cell vaccination. Study at large: Autologous tumor lysate was loaded overnight onto monocyte-derived dendritic cells grown less than 8 days with IL-4 and GM-CSF. At biweekly intervals, patients got three intradermal dendritic cell vaccine injections.

Primers: 60 V beta forward and 13 J beta reverse. Profiling relied on immunoSEQ multiplex PCR, and the TCRdb table lists in-frame clones only, not all of them. The data show about 87,000 clones, with roughly 90% seen just once and approximately 2.9% held by the top ten. This clone appeared a single time. V lost 4 bases to trimming and J lost 4 bases; unmatched junction nucleotides: 5. Germline assignment: CDR1 SGHRS and CDR2 YFSETQ. The CDR3 spans 16 residues. The chain links TRBV5-1 to TRBJ2-3; 14 bases fit TRBD2. This TCR was sampled from a human donor with glioblastoma. Sequenced material: blood, taken before dendritic cell vaccination. For the CDR3, the DNA is TGCGCCAGCAGCACGGGACTAGCGGGGGAGGCAGATACGCAGTATTTT. Translated: CASSTGLAGEADTQYF.